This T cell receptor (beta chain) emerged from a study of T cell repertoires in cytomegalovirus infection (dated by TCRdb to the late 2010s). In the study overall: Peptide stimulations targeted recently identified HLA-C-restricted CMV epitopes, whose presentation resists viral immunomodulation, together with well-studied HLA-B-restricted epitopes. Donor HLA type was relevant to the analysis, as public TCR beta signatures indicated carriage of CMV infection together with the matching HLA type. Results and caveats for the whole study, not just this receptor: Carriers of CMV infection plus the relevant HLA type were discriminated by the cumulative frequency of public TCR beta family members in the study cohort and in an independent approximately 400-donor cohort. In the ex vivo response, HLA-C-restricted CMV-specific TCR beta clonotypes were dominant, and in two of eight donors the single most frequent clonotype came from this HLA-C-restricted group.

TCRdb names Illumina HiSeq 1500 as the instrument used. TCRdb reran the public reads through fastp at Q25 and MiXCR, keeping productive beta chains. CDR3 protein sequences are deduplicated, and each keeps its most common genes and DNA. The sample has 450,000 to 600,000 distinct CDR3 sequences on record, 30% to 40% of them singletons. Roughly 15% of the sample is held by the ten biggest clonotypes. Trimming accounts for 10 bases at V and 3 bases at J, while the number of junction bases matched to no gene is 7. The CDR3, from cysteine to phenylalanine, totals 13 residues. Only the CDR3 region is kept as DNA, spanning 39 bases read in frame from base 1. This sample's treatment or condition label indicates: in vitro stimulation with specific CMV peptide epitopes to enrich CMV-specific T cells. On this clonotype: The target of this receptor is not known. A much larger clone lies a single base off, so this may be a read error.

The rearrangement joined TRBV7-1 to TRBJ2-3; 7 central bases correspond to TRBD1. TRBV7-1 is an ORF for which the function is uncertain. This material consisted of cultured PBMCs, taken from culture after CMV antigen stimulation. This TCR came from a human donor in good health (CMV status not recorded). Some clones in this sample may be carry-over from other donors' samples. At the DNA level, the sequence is TGTGCCACCTTACAGGGGACAACAGATACGCAGTATTTT. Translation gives CATLQGTTDTQYF.